This T cell receptor (beta chain) comes out of a study of metastatic and nonmetastatic thyroid tumors. About the research overall: Repertoire comparisons spanned blood and tumor or nodule tissue from malignant and benign thyroid patients.

Under the authors' procedure: To classify distant metastasis in papillary thyroid cancer, a model was built from CDR3 differences across clinicopathological groups. TCRdb re-called the PCR reads with MiXCR. The V and J calls and clone size come from TCRdb's table, not from the authors' own analysis. The profile shows fewer than 45,000 clones, around an eighth of them singletons. Trimming took off 3 bases at V and 5 bases at J, with 17 bases between the two ends. The CDR3 is made up of 15 amino acids. Germline-derived CDR1 and CDR2 are SGHVS and FNYEAQ. This clone was seen repeatedly, ten times or more. Its antigen is currently unknown. Regarding the study as a whole: Significantly greater TCR beta diversity was reportedly found in malignant thyroid tumors than in benign nodules (in blood and tumor).

Prior to thyroid surgery, none of the patients had received any treatment. V usage is TRBV7-6 and J usage is TRBJ2-7; D may be TRBD1 or TRBD2 (7 bases each). The sequence was collected from a female donor with papillary thyroid cancer or a benign thyroid nodule (not recorded which). Some clones in this sample may be carry-over from other donors' samples. The sequenced sample consisted of blood. CDR3 nucleotide sequence: TGTGCCAGCAGCTTTGCCCAGGGGGGGCTTGACGAGCAGTACTTC. This sequence encodes CASSFAQGGLDEQYF.